This is a list of T cell receptor beta chains from one sample in a study of regulatory T cells in long-lasting Graves disease. From the multiplex PCR reads, TCRdb called clonotypes with MiXCR, one entry per CDR3 protein. The table has approximately 270,000 distinct CDR3 sequences, around 18% seen once. These data also featured in a second study, about T cells in Graves' hyperthyroidism and ophthalmopathy.

The sample here was peripheral blood mononuclear cells (PBMCs), taken at new diagnosis, from a patient treated with antithyroid drugs. These TCRs come from a woman in her twenties or thirties with Graves disease. The CDR3 runs from the conserved cysteine through the conserved F or W. Each record gives: V gene, D gene, clone size, J gene, CDR3 DNA, CDR3 protein. A D gene is named only where the DNA matches it firmly. For some rows the clone size is stated as once, few or many, or as a class when expanded; others skip it.

TRBV7-9	TRBD2	.	TRBJ2-2	TGTGCCAGCAGCTGGCCCACTTTAGCGGGGGGCCCGAAAACCGGGGAGCTGTTTTTT	CASSWPTLAGGPKTGELFF
TRBV9	.	.	TRBJ1-4	TGTGCCAGCAGCCCACGGGACGGACGAAATGAAAAACTGTTTTTT	CASSPRDGRNEKLFF
TRBV7-3	.	many	TRBJ2-1	TGTGCCAGCAGCTCTTTCGATGAGCAGTTCTTC	CASSSFDEQFF
TRBV7-2	TRBD2	.	TRBJ2-3	TGTGCCAGCAGCCGCACTAGCGGGGGCGCAGATACGCAGTATTTT	CASSRTSGGADTQYF
TRBV19	TRBD1	many	TRBJ1-2	TGTGCCAGTAGTCCTTCCCGGGACAGCTTCATCTATGGCTACACCTTC	CASSPSRDSFIYGYTF
TRBV13	.	.	TRBJ2-7	TGTGCCAGCAGCCGGAAGGCCAGGGACCACGAGCAGTACTTC	CASSRKARDHEQYF
TRBV6-1	.	many	TRBJ1-2	TGTGCCAGCAGAAACGACAGGCTTGGCGGCTACACCTTC	CASRNDRLGGYTF
TRBV5-1	.	.	TRBJ2-1	TGCGCCAGCAGCTCCCTAGGGGGTGAGCAGTTCTTC	CASSSLGGEQFF
TRBV5-1	.	many	TRBJ1-2	TGCGCCAGCAGCTTGGATACAGCGAGCTATGGCTACACCTTC	CASSLDTASYGYTF
TRBV3-1	.	many	TRBJ2-6	TGTGCCAGCACCGTCAACCCGGGAGGGGCCAACGTCCTGACTTTC	CASTVNPGGANVLTF
TRBV11-2	.	many	TRBJ2-7	TGTGCCAGCAGCTTAGGTCCAGGAGGATACGAGCAGTACTTC	CASSLGPGGYEQYF
TRBV20-1	TRBD2	few	TRBJ2-1	TGCAGTGCTAGAGATCAACCGGCTAGCGGGTACAATGAGCAGTTCTTC	CSARDQPASGYNEQFF
TRBV5-4	.	many	TRBJ2-1	TGTGCCAGCAGCTTAGAACAGGGCTGGAATGAGCAGTTCTTC	CASSLEQGWNEQFF
TRBV20-1	.	many	TRBJ2-3	TGCAGTGCCTTTGAGGGTACGCAGTATTTT	CSAFEGTQYF
TRBV20-1	.	many	TRBJ2-7	TGCAGTGCTAGAGACTCCCTCAAAAGGACAGATTACGAGCAGTACTTC	CSARDSLKRTDYEQYF
TRBV28	.	many	TRBJ2-1	TGTGCCAGCAGGCCTCGTAGGGTCCATGAGCAGTTCTTC	CASRPRRVHEQFF
TRBV20-1	TRBD1	many	TRBJ1-5	TGCAGTGCAGCAGGGGGCGCGGACAATCAGCCCCAGCATTTT	CSAAGGADNQPQHF
TRBV9	.	many	TRBJ2-7	TGTGCCAGCAGCGTAGGAGGCGGGCCCTACGAGCAGTACTTC	CASSVGGGPYEQYF
TRBV5-1	.	many	TRBJ1-6	TGCGCCAGCAGCAGGACAAGTAATTCACCCCTCCACTTT	CASSRTSNSPLHF
TRBV7-8	.	many	TRBJ1-5	TGTGCCAGCAGCTTTGGGTCCGGGACACAAAGCAATCAGCCCCAGCATTTT	CASSFGSGTQSNQPQHF
TRBV7-3	.	many	TRBJ1-1	TGTGCCAGCAGCGTGGGAGCCTGGGGCACTGAAGCTTTCTTT	CASSVGAWGTEAFF
TRBV7-3	TRBD1	many	TRBJ2-1	TGTGCCAGCAGCCCAAACAGGGGGCCTTACAATGAGCAGTTCTTC	CASSPNRGPYNEQFF
TRBV18	.	many	TRBJ1-1	TGTGCCAGCTCACCACCGGTGGGGAGTACTGAAGCTTTCTTT	CASSPPVGSTEAFF
TRBV7-9	TRBD1	many	TRBJ2-7	TGTGCCAGCAGACCACTGACAGGGGAGGAGTACTTC	CASRPLTGEEYF
TRBV2	.	many	TRBJ2-7	TGTGCCAGCAACCCTACCCGCAGCTTCTACGAGCAGTACTTC	CASNPTRSFYEQYF
TRBV10-1	.	.	TRBJ2-7	TGCGCCAGCAGTGAATTCGGGCGGGCGGGGGAGCAGTACTTC	CASSEFGRAGEQYF
TRBV6-1	TRBD1	many	TRBJ1-1	TGTGCCAGCAGTGATGGACAGGGAAAAACTGAAGCTTTCTTT	CASSDGQGKTEAFF
TRBV7-9	TRBD2	.	TRBJ2-1	TGTGCCAGCCTCGACAGGGCGGGGGGGGATATCAATGAGCAGTTCTTC	CASLDRAGGDINEQFF
TRBV7-8	.	many	TRBJ1-5	TGTGCCAGCAGCTTGGGCAGGGTAAGGGGGCCCCAGCATTTT	CASSLGRVRGPQHF